The 5 T cell receptor beta chains below come from one sample, sequenced in a study of low-dose radiotherapy and immunotherapy resistance in tumors. TRAV- and TRBV-specific primers primed first-strand cDNA, covering alpha and beta chains. TCRs were put through about 20 PCR cycles of amplification with Phusion. A constant-region primer and the V-primer adapter served as the primer pair. From the reads, TCRdb called clonotypes with MiXCR, one entry per CDR3 protein. Here the sample spans tens of thousands of distinct CDR3 sequences, 25% being singletons. Time point meaning: after trial treatment. The treatment is: LDRT plus nivolumab, ipilimumab, low-dose cyclophosphamide and aspirin (RACIN trial). Material: PBMCs, obtained after low-dose radiotherapy plus immunotherapy. Every receptor here comes from a male donor with prostate cancer.

This clonotype was detected ten times or more. This chain links TRBV13 with TRBJ2-1; TRBD2 aligns across 10 bases. This CDR3 contains 17 residues. V was pared by 5 bases and J by 7 bases, with 14 bases of the junction left unmatched. Germline CDR1 reads PRHDT; CDR2 reads FYEKMQ (reference sequence). This CDR3 is CASSPNPLAGVGNEQFF. CDR3 bases: TGTGCCAGCAGCCCCAACCCCCTAGCGGGAGTAGGGAATGAGCAGTTCTTC.

This clonotype has ten or more counts. The CDR3 region is CASRDRGLMVIYQPQHF. The CDR3 region has the DNA TGTGCCAGCCGGGACAGGGGGCTAATGGTGATCTATCAGCCCCAGCATTTT. The chain recombines TRBV6-2 or TRBV6-3 with TRBJ1-5; 12 nucleotides agree with TRBD1. Trimming took 8 bases from V and 5 from J; bases not matched to a gene: 13. Germline CDR1 and CDR2: MNHEY and SVGEGT. CDR3 length: 17 residues.

This clonotype was picked up many times. The chain employs TRBV5-1 and TRBJ2-7, with TRBD2 identical over 10 bases. J gave up 2 bases and V 4 bases, and 9 bases lay outside the gene matches. Germline V CDR1 and CDR2: SGHRS, YFSETQ. This CDR3 contains 16 residues. CDR3 amino acids: CASSLLTSGVPYEQYF. The DNA of the CDR3 is TGCGCCAGCAGCCTTCTCACTAGCGGGGTCCCCTACGAGCAGTACTTC.

This clonotype was seen repeatedly, ten times or more. The chain couples TRBV3-1 to TRBJ2-1; 7 nucleotides align to TRBD1. The ends lost 2 bases at V and 4 bases at J; junction bases unmatched: 8. The germline CDR1 and CDR2 sequences are LGHDT and YNNKEL (reference sequence). The CDR3 extends over 16 amino acids. The CDR3 DNA sequence: TGTGCCAGCAGCCAACTAGGGGGCGGCTTTTACAATGAGCAGTTCTTC. Protein product: CASSQLGGGFYNEQFF.

Of note for this clonotype: A far larger clone lies a single base away; this is likely a read error. The rearrangement joins TRBV5-8 to TRBJ1-5; D is possibly TRBD1 (6 bases). The CDR3 length is 18 residues. Germline V gives CDR1 SGHTS, CDR2 YDEGEE. For the CDR3, the DNA is TGTGCCAGCAGCTTGCGTGACAGGAGTCTCATTAGCAATCAGCCCCGGCATTTT. It is translated as CASSLRDRSLISNQPRHF.